Presented here are 14 T cell receptor beta chains from one specimen sequenced in a study of identical twins. TCRdb re-called the 5' RACE reads through MiXCR, storing one row per CDR3 protein. The table includes approximately 1.8 million distinct CDR3 sequences, around 33% detected once. Sequencing input: cord blood. These receptor sequences come from a newborn girl in good health.

This chain uses TRBV7-2 with TRBJ2-4; D unclear. This CDR3 contains 13 residues. Between the trimmed V and J ends, which lost 3 bases and 3 bases, there was a span of 6 bases. The germline V gene has CDR1 SGHTA and CDR2 FQGNSA. The CDR3 nucleotides read TGTGCCAGCAGCTTGGTAGTCAAAAACATTCAGTACTTC. Encoded protein: CASSLVVKNIQYF.

In its sample, this clonotype was seen a few times. V usage is TRBV10-3 and J usage is TRBJ2-3, with 14 bases lining up with TRBD2. V shed 4 bases and J 2 bases; nucleotides not matched to a gene: 8. The CDR3 length is 18 residues. Germline CDR1 and CDR2: ENHRY and SYGVKD. This CDR3 is CAISGLAGGPADTDTQYF. The CDR3, as DNA: TGTGCCATCAGTGGACTAGCGGGAGGGCCGGCTGACACAGATACGCAGTATTTT.

Details on this clonotype: A much more abundant neighbour one base away suggests this may be a read error. CDR3 nucleotides: TGTGCCAGCAGTACGACAGGGAAAGAGACCCAGTTCTTC. This encodes CASSTTGKETQFF. The chain has TRBV27 and TRBJ2-1, with TRBD1 matching 7 bases. The CDR3 totals 13 residues. V lost 5 bases and J lost 13; bases outside the gene matches: 11. Germline CDR1 is MNHEY and CDR2 is SMNVEV (reference sequence).

This clonotype was counted only a few times. The chain uses TRBV7-9 and TRBJ1-5, with a weak D call TRBD1 (6 bases). Germline assignment: CDR1 SEHNR and CDR2 FQNEAQ (reference sequence). Trimming removed 1 base from V and 4 bases from J, with 11 bases in between. This CDR3 is 15 amino acids long. Here the CDR3 reads CASSLDGDRNQPQHF. The CDR3 nucleotides are TGTGCCAGCAGCTTAGACGGAGACAGGAATCAGCCCCAGCATTTT.

This clonotype was counted between two and nine times. The V and J genes are TRBV6-5 and TRBJ2-7; no reliable D call. V gave up 2 bases and J gave up 2 bases, with 22 bases separating them. Looked up from germline, CDR1 is MNHEY and CDR2 is SVGAGI. The CDR3 extends over 18 amino acids. The CDR3 spells CASSYRTPSPTATYEQYF. CDR3 coding DNA: TGTGCCAGCAGTTACCGGACCCCTTCCCCTACCGCGACCTACGAGCAGTACTTC.

The chain combines TRBV7-9 with TRBJ2-4, with 8 bases matching TRBD1. The germline CDR1 and CDR2 sequences are SEHNR and FQNEAQ (reference sequence). Unmatched junction bases numbered 12, after V lost 5 bases and J lost 6 bases. The CDR3 spans 16 residues. CDR3 region: CASSRAPDRVGNIQYF. CDR3 DNA: TGTGCCAGCAGCCGTGCCCCGGACAGGGTGGGAAACATTCAGTACTTC.

This clonotype turned up a few times. This chain uses TRBV25-1 with TRBJ2-7; D gene unclear. Germline CDR1 and CDR2: MGHDK and SYGVNS. Trimming took 5 bases from V and 2 from J, leaving 7 bases between them. The CDR3 length is 12 residues. CDR3 coding DNA: TGTGCCAGCAGTTGGAGCCCCTACGAGCAGTACTTC. This gives the protein CASSWSPYEQYF.

This clonotype was recorded only once. The V call is TRBV20-1, the J call TRBJ1-5; D unclear. Per germline, CDR1 DFQATT and CDR2 SNEGSKA (reference sequence). V shed 4 bases and J shed 7 bases, with 17 bases lying between them. The CDR3 extends over 14 amino acids. The CDR3, as DNA: TGCAGTGCTAATATGCGGCGAGGACGGCAGCCCCAGCATTTT. Protein sequence: CSANMRRGRQPQHF.

The gene calls are TRBV3-1 and TRBJ2-1; D ambiguous. The germline V gene has CDR1 LGHDT and CDR2 YNNKEL (reference sequence). The CDR3 extends over 16 amino acids. V was trimmed by 1 base and J by 3 bases, leaving 13 bases between them. The DNA of the CDR3 is TGTGCCAGCAGCCAAGGGACCAAGCAGTTCTACAATGAGCAGTTCTTC. Its translation is CASSQGTKQFYNEQFF.

This clonotype was counted a few times. The genes are TRBV7-2 and TRBJ2-7, with no clear D. V lost 2 bases, J lost 4 bases, and 12 bases lay in between. Looked up from germline, CDR1 is SGHTA and CDR2 is FQGNSA. This CDR3 is 14 amino acids long. The CDR3 coding sequence is TGTGCCAGCAGCTTATCTAACCCTTGGTACGAGCAGTACTTC. It translates to CASSLSNPWYEQYF.

The sample holds a few counts of this clonotype. The chain links TRBV12-3 or TRBV12-4 to TRBJ2-1; 7 positions match TRBD2. The CDR3 extends over 12 amino acids. Unmatched junction bases numbered 3, after V lost 4 bases and J lost 9 bases. This CDR3 is CASSSPGGEQFF. The CDR3 bases are TGTGCCAGCAGTTCCCCGGGGGGTGAGCAGTTCTTC.

This clonotype appeared a few times. The rearrangement joins TRBV6-1 to TRBJ2-7; 8 bases fit TRBD1. The CDR3 runs 14 residues. Looked up from germline, CDR1 is MNHNS and CDR2 is SASEGT. V was clipped by 7 bases and J by 4 bases; unmatched bases: 9. CDR3 region: CASTPGQAPYEQYF. The DNA for the CDR3 is TGTGCCAGCACACCGGGACAGGCCCCTTACGAGCAGTACTTC.

A note on this clonotype: Relative to the germline gene, one junction end is altered; a read error may explain this. CDR3 amino acids: CASSLWVTGTQYF. CDR3 bases: TGTGCCAGCAGTTTATGGGTCACAGGTACGCAGTATTTT. V is TRBV27 and J is TRBJ2-3; a possible D gene is TRBD1 (5 bases). The CDR3 runs 13 residues. The germline gives CDR1 MNHEY, CDR2 SMNVEV (reference sequence).

The V call is TRBV27, the J call TRBJ1-1, with D perhaps matching TRBD1 (5 bases). This CDR3 comprises 13 residues. V dropped 4 bases and J dropped 6 bases, with 12 bases sitting between them. CDR1 MNHEY and CDR2 SMNVEV come from the germline V gene (reference sequence). CDR3 sequence reads: CASSYVRGAEAFF. As DNA, the CDR3 is TGTGCCAGCAGTTATGTGAGGGGAGCTGAAGCTTTCTTT.